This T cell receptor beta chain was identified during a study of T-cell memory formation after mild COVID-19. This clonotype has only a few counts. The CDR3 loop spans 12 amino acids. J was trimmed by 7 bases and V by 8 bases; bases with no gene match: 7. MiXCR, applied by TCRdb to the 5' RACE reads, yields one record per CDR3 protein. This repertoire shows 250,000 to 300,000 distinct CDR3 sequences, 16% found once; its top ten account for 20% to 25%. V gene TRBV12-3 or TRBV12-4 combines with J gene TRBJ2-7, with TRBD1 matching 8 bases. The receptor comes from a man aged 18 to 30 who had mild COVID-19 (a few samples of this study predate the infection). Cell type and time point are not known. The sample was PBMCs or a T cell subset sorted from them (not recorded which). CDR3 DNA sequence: TGTGCCAGCTCCTGGACAGGGAGGGAGCAGTACTTC. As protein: CASSWTGREQYF.